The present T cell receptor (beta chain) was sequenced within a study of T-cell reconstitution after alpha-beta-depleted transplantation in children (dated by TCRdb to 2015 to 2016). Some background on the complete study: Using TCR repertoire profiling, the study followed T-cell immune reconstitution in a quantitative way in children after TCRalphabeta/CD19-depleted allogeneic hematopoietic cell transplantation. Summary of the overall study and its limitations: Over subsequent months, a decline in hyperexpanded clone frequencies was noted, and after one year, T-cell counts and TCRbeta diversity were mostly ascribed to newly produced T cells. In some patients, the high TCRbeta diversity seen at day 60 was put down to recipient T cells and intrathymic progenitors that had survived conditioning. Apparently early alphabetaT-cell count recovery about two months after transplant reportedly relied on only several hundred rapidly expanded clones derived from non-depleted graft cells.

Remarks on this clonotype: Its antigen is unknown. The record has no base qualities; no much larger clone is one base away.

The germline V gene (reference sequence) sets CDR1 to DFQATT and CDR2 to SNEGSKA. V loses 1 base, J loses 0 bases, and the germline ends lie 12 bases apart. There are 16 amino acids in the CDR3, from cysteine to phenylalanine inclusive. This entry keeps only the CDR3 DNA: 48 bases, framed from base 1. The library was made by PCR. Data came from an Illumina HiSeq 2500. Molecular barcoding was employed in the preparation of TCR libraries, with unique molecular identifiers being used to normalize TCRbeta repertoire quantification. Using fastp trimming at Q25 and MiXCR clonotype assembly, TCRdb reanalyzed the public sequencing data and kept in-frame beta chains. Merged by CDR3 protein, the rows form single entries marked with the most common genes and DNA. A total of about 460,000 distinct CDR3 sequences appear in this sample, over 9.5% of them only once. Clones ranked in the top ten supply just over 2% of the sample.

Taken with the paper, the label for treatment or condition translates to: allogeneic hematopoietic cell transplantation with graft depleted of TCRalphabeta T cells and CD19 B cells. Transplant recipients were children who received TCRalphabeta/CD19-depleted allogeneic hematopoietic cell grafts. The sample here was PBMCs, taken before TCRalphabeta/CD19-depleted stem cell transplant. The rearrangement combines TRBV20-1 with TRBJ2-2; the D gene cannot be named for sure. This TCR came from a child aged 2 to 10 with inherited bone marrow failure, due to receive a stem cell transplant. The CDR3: CSARGPVGPNTGELFF. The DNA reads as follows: TGCAGTGCTAGAGGACCGGTCGGTCCGAACACCGGGGAGCTGTTTTTT.